One T cell receptor (beta chain) is described in this entry. CD4+CD127+ cells were sorted as the conventional CD4 T cells. Germline CDR1 is SGHTA and CDR2 is FQGNSA. V was cut by 4 bases and J by 2 bases, with 12 bases left in between. The CDR3 loop spans 15 amino acids. This record comes from a study of B cell selection in AIRE deficiency. The method was immunoSEQ multiplex PCR; TCRdb's version includes in-frame clones alone and lacks a portion of them. The table shows 20,000 to 25,000 clones, with roughly 96% occurring only once. V gene TRBV7-2 combines with J gene TRBJ1-3; unclear D gene. Sequencing was done on a sample of conventional CD4+ T cells sorted from PBMCs. The TCR originated in a human donor with AIRE deficiency. The CDR3 DNA sequence: TGTGCCAGCAGCTCGACTTCAGGTGCTGGAAACACCATATATTTT. This sequence encodes CASSSTSGAGNTIYF.